This TCR beta chain was sequenced in a study of T cell clones after liver transplantation. Whole-study context: Timepoints were pre-transplant, pre-withdrawal, and after withdrawal was completed or failed.

Sequenced by immunoSEQ multiplex PCR; TCRdb stores in-frame clones only, minus some. The sample yields about 75,000 clones, around 90% seen once. The sequencing here drew on CD4+ T cells from blood, taken before liver transplant. The sequence derives from a human donor who received a liver transplant.

The CDR3 DNA reads as TGTGCCAGCAGTTACGACAGGGAAGGGGGCAAAAACATTCAGTACTTC. Its translation is CASSYDREGGKNIQYF. The chain combines TRBV6-5 with TRBJ2-4; TRBD1 aligns across 7 bases. Germline V CDR1 and CDR2: MNHEY, SVGAGI. The CDR3 has 16 amino acids. Trimming removed 2 bases from V and 3 bases from J; junction bases left unmatched: 7.